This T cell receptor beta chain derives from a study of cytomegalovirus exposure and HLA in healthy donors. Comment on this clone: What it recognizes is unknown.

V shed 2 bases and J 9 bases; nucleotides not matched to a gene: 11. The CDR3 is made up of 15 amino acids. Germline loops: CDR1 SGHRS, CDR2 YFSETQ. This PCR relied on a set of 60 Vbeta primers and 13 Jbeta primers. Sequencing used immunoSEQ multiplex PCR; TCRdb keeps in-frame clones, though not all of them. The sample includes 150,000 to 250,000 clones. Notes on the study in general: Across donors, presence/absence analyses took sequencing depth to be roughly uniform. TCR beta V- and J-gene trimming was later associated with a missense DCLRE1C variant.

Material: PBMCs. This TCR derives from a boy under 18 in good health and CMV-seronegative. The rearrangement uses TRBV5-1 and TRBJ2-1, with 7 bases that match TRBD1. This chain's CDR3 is CASSLQGLGQAEQFF. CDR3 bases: TGCGCCAGCAGCTTACAGGGGCTGGGTCAGGCTGAGCAGTTCTTC. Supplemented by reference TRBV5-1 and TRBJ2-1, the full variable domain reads KAGVTQTPRYLIKTRGQQVTLSCSPISGHRSVSWYQQTPGQGLQFLFEYFSETQRNKGNFPGRFSGRQFSNSRSEMNVSTLELGDSALYLCASSLQGLGQAEQFFGPGTRLTVL.